Below are 31 T cell receptor beta chains sequenced from a single sample in a study of blood T cells in healthy people across ages. For the second PCR, which ran for roughly 6 to 11 cycles, a sample-barcoded 5' primer and a J-beta primer mix were used. TCRdb called the 5' RACE reads again in MiXCR, with one record for every CDR3 protein. The data show 900,000 to 950,000 distinct CDR3 sequences, almost 30% seen once. This same sample was also part of a study on T cells of mothers and their children.

The sequenced material came from blood. The receptors here all came from a middle-aged woman in good health.

V and J are TRBV7-6 and TRBJ1-1, with unresolved D. Germline loops: CDR1 SGHVS, CDR2 FNYEAQ. This CDR3 contains 15 residues. V lost 0 bases, J lost 7 bases, and 15 bases lay in between. Here the CDR3 reads CASSLALGGRGEAFF. CDR3 coding DNA: TGTGCCAGCAGCTTAGCGTTGGGAGGGCGGGGTGAAGCTTTCTTT.

This clonotype was counted only a few times. It may be a read error: a sequence one base away is much more abundant. The genes are TRBV7-2 and TRBJ2-5; perhaps TRBD1 as D (6 bases). This CDR3 is 15 amino acids long. CDR1 SGHTA and CDR2 FQGNSA come from the germline V gene. Trimming took off 7 bases at V and 2 bases at J, with 17 bases between the two ends. The CDR3 DNA reads TGTGCCAGCATCTACGCCAGGACAGCACAAGAGACCCAGTACTTC. Residues: CASIYARTAQETQYF.

This chain connects TRBV7-9 to TRBJ2-7; D is possibly TRBD1 (5 bases). V lost 10 bases and J 6 bases, leaving 25 bases between the germline ends. CDR3 length: 15 amino acids. CDR1 and CDR2 (germline): SEHNR, FQNEAQ (reference sequence). The CDR3 sequence: CANSFGVSGKTEQYF. DNA for the CDR3: TGTGCCAACAGTTTCGGTGTGTCAGGGAAGACCGAGCAGTACTTC.

This clonotype was found a few times. The rearrangement uses TRBV28 and TRBJ1-2; D is perhaps TRBD1 (6 bases). The V gene's germline CDR1 is MDHEN and CDR2 SYDVKM. The CDR3 covers 15 residues. Between the trimmed V and J ends, which lost 6 bases and 8 bases, there was a span of 22 bases. DNA of the CDR3: TGTGCCAGCAGGCGACGTACAGGGTACTTGGGGGGCTACACCTTC. Protein sequence: CASRRRTGYLGGYTF.

As for this clonotype: An end of the junction differs from the germline gene, which may be a read error. The chain links TRBV7-9 to TRBJ1-1; D gene uncertain. The CDR3 covers 14 residues. Germline V gene data show CDR1 as SEHNR and CDR2 as FQNEAQ (reference sequence). As DNA, the CDR3 is TGTGCCAGCAGCTTAACCGCCCTGAACATTGAAGCTTTCTTT. Its translation: CASSLTALNIEAFF.

This clonotype has a handful of counts. This may be a read error, as it is one base from a much larger clone. The chain recombines TRBV12-3 or TRBV12-4 with TRBJ2-7; TRBD2 matches 8 bases. Germline trimming cut 8 bases from V and 7 bases from J; bases unmatched to any gene: 19. This CDR3 region has 16 residues. The CDR3 sequence: CASGSLTGGRIHEQYF. For the CDR3, the DNA is TGTGCCAGCGGCTCCCTGACGGGGGGGCGGATCCATGAGCAGTACTTC.

About this clonotype: This may be a read error: a much more frequent sequence differs by one nucleotide. The rearrangement links TRBV12-5 to TRBJ2-3; maybe TRBD2 (7 bases). Trimming cost V 7 bases and J 5 bases, with 16 bases left between them. In germline, CDR1 is LGHNT, CDR2 FRNRAP. This CDR3 has 14 amino acids. CDR3 in DNA: TGTGCTAGTGCCAGGTCGGGGGGCGGAGATACGCAGTATTTT. Its translation: CASARSGGGDTQYF.

This clonotype was seen only a few times. Here the CDR3 DNA reads TGCAGAGCAATGGAGGGGACTGAAGCTTTCTTT. This sequence encodes CRAMEGTEAFF. The chain couples TRBV20-1 to TRBJ1-1; D is possibly TRBD1 (5 bases). The germline V gene encodes CDR1 DFQATT and CDR2 SNEGSKA (reference sequence). The CDR3 is 11 amino acids.

This clonotype was counted a single time. The V and J genes are TRBV14 and TRBJ1-6; D unresolved. The germline V gene encodes CDR1 SGHDN and CDR2 FVKESK. Trimming shortened V by 4 bases and J by 6 bases, and 13 bases separated the two germline ends. The CDR3 sequence is 15 residues long. CDR3 protein: CASSPYGPTNSPLHF. The CDR3 DNA reads as TGTGCCAGCAGCCCCTACGGGCCTACTAATTCACCCCTCCACTTT.

The genes are TRBV20-1 and TRBJ2-7; the D gene is possibly TRBD2 (6 bases). This CDR3 comprises 15 residues. V was clipped by 6 bases and J by 2 bases, with 20 bases between them. From germline, CDR1 is DFQATT and CDR2 SNEGSKA (reference sequence). For the CDR3, the DNA is TGCAGTGCAGAACCTTCTTTGCGGGGTGCCTACGAGCAGTACTTC. As protein: CSAEPSLRGAYEQYF.

Comment on this clonotype: A clone one base away is much larger, so this may be a read error. The chain's CDR3 is CSVEVRVGASFF. CDR3 DNA sequence: TGCAGCGTTGAGGTAAGGGTTGGAGCCTCGTTCTTC. The chain uses TRBV29-1 and TRBJ2-1; unclear D gene. This CDR3 has 12 residues. CDR1 is SQVTM, CDR2 ANQGSEA, per germline. The ends were cut back, 3 bases at V and 15 bases at J, with 18 bases in the middle.

V gene TRBV10-3 combines with J gene TRBJ1-2; 9 nucleotides line up with TRBD1. V was pared by 3 bases and J by 4 bases, with 6 bases of the junction left unmatched. CDR1 ENHRY and CDR2 SYGVKD come from the germline V gene. This CDR3 region has 15 residues. The CDR3 loop is CAISDPTGGIYGYTF. The CDR3 DNA reads TGTGCCATCAGTGACCCGACAGGGGGTATCTATGGCTACACCTTC.

In regard to this clonotype: This may arise from a read error, as a much more abundant clone is one base away. The chain employs TRBV7-2 and TRBJ2-7, with a tentative D call TRBD1 (5 bases). Germline CDR1 reads SGHTA; CDR2 reads FQGNSA. This CDR3 spans 14 amino acids. V dropped 4 bases and J dropped 1 base, with 11 bases sitting between them. Here the CDR3 DNA reads TGTGCCAGCAGCTGCGGCAGGGAATCCTACGAGCAGTACTTC. Translated, it gives CASSCGRESYEQYF.

As DNA, the CDR3 is TGTGCCGGACAGGGCGGCGACGAGCAGTACTTC. Amino acid sequence: CAGQGGDEQYF. This chain joins TRBV28 and TRBJ2-7, with 8 positions matching TRBD1. The CDR3 is 11 amino acids. V lost 11 bases and J lost 5; bases outside the gene matches: 5. Per the germline V gene, CDR1 is MDHEN and CDR2 is SYDVKM.

This clonotype was seen only a few times. The chain couples TRBV20-1 to TRBJ1-5; D remains unclear. V was cut by 1 base and J by 6 bases, with 10 bases left in between. CDR1 is DFQATT and CDR2 is SNEGSKA in the germline V gene (reference sequence). The CDR3 totals 13 residues. The CDR3 sequence: CSARVPGGQPQHF. The CDR3 DNA reads TGCAGTGCTAGAGTGCCGGGAGGTCAGCCCCAGCATTTT.

V usage is TRBV15 and J usage is TRBJ1-1; 7 nucleotides line up with TRBD1. The CDR3 spans 14 residues. V shed 5 bases, J shed 0 bases, and the junction held 3 bases outside the gene matches. The germline CDR1 and CDR2 sequences are LNHNV and YYDKDF (reference sequence). The CDR3, as DNA: TGTGCCACCAGCCGGGGACAGTTGAACACTGAAGCTTTCTTT. Residues: CATSRGQLNTEAFF. The whole variable domain, remainder taken from reference TRBV15 and TRBJ1-1, is DAMVIQNPRYQVTQFGKPVTLSCSQTLNHNVMYWYQQKSSQAPKLLFHYYDKDFNNEADTPDNFQSRRPNTSFCFLDIRSPGLGDTAMYLCATSRGQLNTEAFFGQGTRLTVV.

In this sample, this clonotype turned up many times. This chain links TRBV28 with TRBJ2-7; 8 nucleotides line up with TRBD2. This CDR3 comprises 18 residues. The V segment lost 5 bases and the J segment 5 bases; nucleotides outside the gene matches: 20. Germline assignment: CDR1 MDHEN and CDR2 SYDVKM. The DNA of the CDR3 is TGTGCCAGCAGTCCCTCGAATCCACTTGCGGGGGGCTTCCACGAGCAGTACTTC. It specifies CASSPSNPLAGGFHEQYF.

This clonotype was seen only a few times. The V gene is TRBV7-2, the J gene TRBJ1-2; possible D gene TRBD1, 5 bases. The V and J ends lost 5 bases and 5 bases respectively, with 15 bases between them. The CDR3 consists of 14 residues. Germline CDR1 is SGHTA and CDR2 is FQGNSA. DNA for the CDR3: TGTGCCAGCAGCCCACAGGCCCCAGGATATGGCTACACCTTC. This encodes CASSPQAPGYGYTF.

This clonotype was seen more than once but under ten times. The rearrangement links TRBV6-4 to TRBJ2-3; 11 nucleotides agree with TRBD2. CDR3 size: 15 residues. CDR1 is MRHNA, CDR2 SNTAGT, per germline. V shed 6 bases, J shed 4 bases, and the junction held 6 bases outside the gene matches. The CDR3 here is CASSSRLAGSDTQYF. CDR3 DNA: TGTGCCAGCAGCTCACGACTAGCGGGGTCAGATACGCAGTATTTT.

The chain joins TRBV28 to TRBJ1-4; possible D gene TRBD1, 5 bases. Germline loops: CDR1 MDHEN, CDR2 SYDVKM. This CDR3 comprises 15 residues. V lost 2 bases to trimming and J lost 4 bases, with 11 bases between them. The CDR3 DNA sequence: TGTGCCAGCAGTTTAAATGACGACAGTAATGAAAAACTGTTTTTT. Translated: CASSLNDDSNEKLFF.

In this sample, this clonotype turned up a few times. The rearrangement uses TRBV25-1 and TRBJ1-4; 8 bases line up with TRBD1. The CDR3 spans 14 residues. V gave up 1 base and J gave up 10 bases; unmatched junction bases: 5. Germline V gene sequence: CDR1 MGHDK, CDR2 SYGVNS. CDR3 coding DNA: TGTGCCAGCAGTGAATGGGGACAGGAGGGAAAACTGTTTTTT. Translating it yields CASSEWGQEGKLFF.

V gene TRBV7-9 combines with J gene TRBJ2-2, with 8 bases fitting TRBD1. This CDR3 spans 16 amino acids. The V segment lost 6 bases and the J segment 1 base; nucleotides outside the gene matches: 7. Germline V lookup: CDR1 SEHNR, CDR2 FQNEAQ (reference sequence). The DNA of the CDR3 is TGTGCCAGCAGAACTCGACAGGGGCTGAACACCGGGGAGCTGTTTTTT. Translating it yields CASRTRQGLNTGELFF.

V is TRBV6-1 and J is TRBJ2-7; perhaps TRBD1 as D (5 bases). The V end was cut by 2 bases, the J end by 2 bases, with 13 bases between. Germline V gives CDR1 MNHNS, CDR2 SASEGT. This CDR3 region has 15 residues. Here the CDR3 reads CASSETGFPAYEQYF. The CDR3 DNA follows: TGTGCCAGCAGTGAAACAGGCTTTCCAGCCTACGAGCAGTACTTC.

The chain is built from TRBV12-3 or TRBV12-4 and TRBJ1-1, with D tentatively TRBD1 (5 bases). Trimming stripped 1 base from V and 6 bases from J, with 12 bases between. CDR3 length equals 14 residues. The CDR3 DNA sequence: TGTGCCAGCAGTTTAGGGGTGGGGCGAGCTGAAGCTTTCTTT. It specifies CASSLGVGRAEAFF.

The table lists this clonotype with a few counts. The rearrangement links TRBV20-1 to TRBJ1-5, with TRBD1 matching over 7 bases. The V and J ends lost 5 bases and 0 bases, in that order; junction bases with no gene match: 7. The CDR3 extends over 15 amino acids. Germline V gene sequence: CDR1 DFQATT, CDR2 SNEGSKA (reference sequence). The CDR3 nucleotides read TGCAGTGCTCTCGGGACAGTGTATAGCAATCAGCCCCAGCATTTT. Translation gives CSALGTVYSNQPQHF.

This clonotype has just one count. The V gene is TRBV6-2 or TRBV6-3, the J gene TRBJ2-1; 15 bases are a match to TRBD2. CDR1 MNHEY and CDR2 SVGEGT come from the germline V gene. V gave up 0 bases and J gave up 7 bases; unmatched junction bases: 1. CDR3 length equals 16 residues. Here the CDR3 DNA reads TGTGCCAGCAGTTACTCTGGGACTAGCGGGAGGAATGAGCAGTTCTTC. Residues: CASSYSGTSGRNEQFF.

This clonotype appeared a few times. At one boundary the junction diverges from the germline segment, which might be a read error. CDR3 in DNA: TGTGCCAGCAGTCCATACCAATCAGGGGGCGGTGAAAAACGGTTTTTT. As protein: CASSPYQSGGGEKRFF. The chain couples TRBV12-3 or TRBV12-4 to TRBJ1-4, with 8 bases that match TRBD1. The CDR3 totals 16 residues.

This clonotype was seen only once. V is TRBV18 and J is TRBJ2-3; a weak D match, TRBD1 (5 bases). The germline V gene encodes CDR1 KGHSH and CDR2 LQKENI. The CDR3 consists of 16 residues. The germline V and J ends were trimmed by 2 bases and 0 bases, with 12 bases remaining between them. Written as DNA, the CDR3 is TGTGCCAGCTCACCAAGGTGGGGCTCTAGCACAGATACGCAGTATTTT. Its protein is CASSPRWGSSTDTQYF.

This clonotype was recorded at least ten times. V and J are TRBV28 and TRBJ2-7, with TRBD1 identical over 8 bases. The CDR3 has 13 residues. Trimming took 4 bases from V and 7 from J; bases not matched to a gene: 6. The germline V gene has CDR1 MDHEN and CDR2 SYDVKM. The CDR3 sequence: CASSSTGDGEQYF. CDR3 bases: TGTGCCAGCAGTTCGACAGGGGACGGGGAGCAGTACTTC.

Of note for this clonotype: One end of the junction varies from germline; a read error may be responsible. The V call is TRBV5-1, the J call TRBJ2-7, with 7 positions matching TRBD2. Germline loops: CDR1 SGHRS, CDR2 YFSETQ. The length of the CDR3 is 15 residues. The CDR3, as DNA: TGCGTCAGCAGTATCTGGGCTAGCGGCGCCTACGAGCAGTACTTC. Translated: CVSSIWASGAYEQYF.

This clonotype was counted between two and nine times. DNA of the CDR3: TGTGCCAGCAGCCCGTACAAGAACACTGAAGCTTTCTTT. Protein sequence: CASSPYKNTEAFF. This rearrangement joins TRBV7-8 to TRBJ1-1; D is undetermined. Trimming shortened V by 5 bases and J by 1 base, and 8 bases separated the two germline ends. The CDR3 is 13 residues long. Germline values: CDR1 SGHVS, CDR2 FQNEAQ.